The TCR beta chain under discussion was sequenced for a study of regulatory T cells in long-lasting Graves disease. Germline CDR1 is KGHSH and CDR2 is LQKENI. V was pared by 6 bases and J by 3 bases, with 15 bases between. The CDR3 has 15 amino acids. Relying on iRepertoire HTBI primers and Arm-PCR of CDR3 regions, the team built TCR beta libraries. Study processing details: Detected in the samples were approximately 58 TRBV and 14 TRBJ segments. In TCRdb, the multiplex PCR reads were re-called with MiXCR into one record per CDR3 protein. The V and J calls were not made by the authors but by TCRdb's processing. The sample records 350,000 to 500,000 distinct CDR3 sequences, 11% to 15% being singletons. Time point in this sample: newly diagnosed GD, antithyroid drugs for less than 3 months. The TCR library was prepared using RNA isolated from PBMCs. A further study also used this sample, focusing on T cells in Graves' hyperthyroidism and ophthalmopathy. Per that paper: A lack of ophthalmopathy progression within 18 months defined stable Graves' hyperthyroidism. Thyroid ultrasound and orbital computed tomography, with clinical symptoms and serum thyroxine and TRAb, informed diagnoses. Most clonotypes expanded in thyroid above 0.001 were likewise present in blood.

The chain joins TRBV18 to TRBJ2-1; tentatively, D is TRBD2 (5 bases). The TCR originated in a woman between 50 and 59 years old with Graves disease. Here the sequenced sample was peripheral blood mononuclear cells (PBMCs), taken at new diagnosis, from a patient treated with antithyroid drugs. The CDR3 is CASSLGSGNYNEQFF. DNA of the CDR3: TGTGCCAGCTCTCTCGGAAGCGGAAACTACAATGAGCAGTTCTTC.